This T cell receptor (beta chain) stems from a study of blood T cell repertoires in COVID-19. Study details: Samples came from the United States, Italy and Spain, spanning acute and convalescent COVID-19. PBMCs, B-cell-depleted T cells, or T cells were the source of the cDNA or gDNA that made up the material.

Original handling: How many nucleated cells were present was estimated from reference gene primer amplification. The repertoire was sequenced with immunoSEQ multiplex PCR; TCRdb's copy has only in-frame clones and lacks some. Clonal size and the V and J genes are those of that table, whereas D and trimming came from the DNA. Among some 110,000 clones listed, 76% were seen once. Germline values: CDR1 SGHTA, CDR2 FQGNSA. After removal of 6 bases from V and 4 bases from J, the junction contained 5 bases not matched to a gene. The CDR3 has 14 residues. The sequenced sample was peripheral blood. The chain employs TRBV7-2 and TRBJ2-3, with 9 nucleotides matching TRBD2. This TCR was recovered from a man older than 75 with COVID-19, enrolled during active disease. Written as DNA, the CDR3 is TGTGCCAGCAGTGCGGGAGGGCCTCCAGATACGCAGTATTTT. This codes for CASSAGGPPDTQYF.